These 5 T cell receptor beta chains were all obtained from the same sample, sequenced in a study of cytomegalovirus exposure and HLA in healthy donors. Primers included in the PCR were 60 Vbeta and 13 Jbeta primers. Some clones are missing from TCRdb's copy, which holds only in-frame ones; the method was immunoSEQ multiplex PCR. The sample totals 45,000 to 60,000 clones. Sequencing used PBMCs. The receptor set was obtained from a male donor in good health and CMV-seronegative.

The rearrangement links TRBV30 to TRBJ1-5; no clear D. Germline V gene lookup returns CDR1 GTSNPN and CDR2 SVGIG (reference sequence). The CDR3 spans 13 residues. V was cut by 2 bases and J by 2 bases, with 7 bases left in between. CDR3 bases: TGTGCCTGGAGTATACTGGGCAATCAGCCCCAGCATTTT. Amino acids: CAWSILGNQPQHF.

The chain links TRBV9 to TRBJ1-3; 7 bases are a match to TRBD1. Germline V gene sequence: CDR1 SGDLS, CDR2 YYNGEE. Trimming cost V 4 bases and J 0 bases; bases outside gene matches: 7. The CDR3 sequence is 16 residues long. CDR3 coding DNA: TGTGCCAGCAGCACCACGACAGGGATCTCTGGAAACACCATATATTTT. Protein sequence: CASSTTTGISGNTIYF.

This chain links TRBV6-5 with TRBJ2-7, with 7 bases identical to TRBD1. CDR3 length equals 14 residues. The V gene's germline CDR1 is MNHEY and CDR2 SVGAGI. With 8 bases clipped from V and 1 base from J, the junction kept 8 bases outside the gene matches. For the CDR3, the DNA is TGTGCCAGCCGGGGCCAGGGACAGTCCTACGAGCAGTACTTC. Translation: CASRGQGQSYEQYF.

A note on this clone: An end of the junction differs from the germline gene, which may be a read error. V usage is TRBV7-2 and J usage is TRBJ2-7; 8 bases map to TRBD2. Germline values: CDR1 SGHTA, CDR2 FQGNSA. This CDR3 spans 14 amino acids. The CDR3 nucleotides read TGTGCCAGCAGTTTAGCGGGACAAACCTACGAGCAGTACTTC. Translated: CASSLAGQTYEQYF.

The genes are TRBV6-5 and TRBJ2-2; D is possibly TRBD2 (6 bases). Trimming pared 0 bases from V and 4 bases from J, leaving 6 bases between. The CDR3 runs 14 residues. Germline CDR1 reads MNHEY; CDR2 reads SVGAGI. CDR3 DNA sequence: TGTGCCAGCAGTTACTCGACTAGCACCGGGGAGCTGTTTTTT. Protein sequence: CASSYSTSTGELFF.